Detailed here is one T cell receptor beta chain. This sample stems from a study of technical replicates of blood from a few donors. The CDR3 has 13 residues. Germline-derived CDR1 and CDR2 are SGHRS and YFSETQ. The ends were cut back, 0 bases at V and 4 bases at J, with 7 bases in the middle. Profiled with immunoSEQ multiplex PCR; TCRdb holds only in-frame clones, not every one. This sample has around 72,000 clones, with roughly nine tenths found just once. The clonotype was recovered from a human donor in good health. Some clones in this sample may be carry-over from other donors' samples. V gene TRBV5-1 combines with J gene TRBJ1-2, with D uncertain. The sample consisted of PBMCs. CDR3 loop: CASSLGRPYGYTF. CDR3 nucleotide sequence: TGCGCCAGCAGCTTGGGCAGGCCCTATGGCTACACCTTC. The whole variable domain, filled in from reference TRBV5-1 and TRBJ1-2, reads KAGVTQTPRYLIKTRGQQVTLSCSPISGHRSVSWYQQTPGQGLQFLFEYFSETQRNKGNFPGRFSGRQFSNSRSEMNVSTLELGDSALYLCASSLGRPYGYTFGSGTRLTVV.